This entry features one TCR beta chain sequence. The CDR3 runs to 13 residues. The germline V and J ends were trimmed by 7 bases and 1 base, with 10 bases remaining between them. The germline V gene has CDR1 SGHAT and CDR2 FQNNGV. These data belong to a study of blood T cell repertoires in COVID-19. Study-level information: Material from acute and convalescent COVID-19 was sourced from the United States, Italy and Spain.

In the study's own analysis: It was from reference gene primer amplification that nucleated cell counts were estimated. Produced via immunoSEQ multiplex PCR; TCRdb's table is partial and in-frame only. From that table come the V and J calls and clone size; the DNA was used to work out D and trimming. The table records 20,000 to 25,000 clones, about 88% of them present only once. The sample was peripheral blood. The chain links TRBV11-2 to TRBJ2-5, with a possible D match to TRBD2 (5 bases). This TCR derives from a human donor with active COVID-19. The donor label of this sample is uncertain. The CDR3 bases are TGTGCCAGCACGGGGTATCTCCAAGAGACCCAGTACTTC. Protein sequence: CASTGYLQETQYF.